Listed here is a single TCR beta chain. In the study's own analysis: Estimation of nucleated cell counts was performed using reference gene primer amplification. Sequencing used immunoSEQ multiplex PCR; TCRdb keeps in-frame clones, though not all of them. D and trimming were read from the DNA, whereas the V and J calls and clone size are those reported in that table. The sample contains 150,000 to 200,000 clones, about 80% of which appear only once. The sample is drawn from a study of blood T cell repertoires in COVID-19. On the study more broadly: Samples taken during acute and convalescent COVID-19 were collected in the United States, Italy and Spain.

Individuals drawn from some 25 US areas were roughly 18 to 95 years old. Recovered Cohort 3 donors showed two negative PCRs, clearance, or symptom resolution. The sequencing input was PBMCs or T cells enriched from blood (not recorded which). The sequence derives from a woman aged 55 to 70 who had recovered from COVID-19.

DNA for the CDR3: TGTGCCAGCAGTGGTCAAAGTTTTATTTCTTCAGGGGTGGGGACAACTGAGCAGTTCTTC. It encodes CASSGQSFISSGVGTTEQFF. The rearrangement links TRBV27 to TRBJ2-1, with D possibly TRBD1 on 6 matching bases. Germline loops: CDR1 MNHEY, CDR2 SMNVEV (reference sequence). The length of the CDR3 is 20 residues. The V end lost 5 bases, the J end lost 9 bases, and 35 bases lay between the germline ends.